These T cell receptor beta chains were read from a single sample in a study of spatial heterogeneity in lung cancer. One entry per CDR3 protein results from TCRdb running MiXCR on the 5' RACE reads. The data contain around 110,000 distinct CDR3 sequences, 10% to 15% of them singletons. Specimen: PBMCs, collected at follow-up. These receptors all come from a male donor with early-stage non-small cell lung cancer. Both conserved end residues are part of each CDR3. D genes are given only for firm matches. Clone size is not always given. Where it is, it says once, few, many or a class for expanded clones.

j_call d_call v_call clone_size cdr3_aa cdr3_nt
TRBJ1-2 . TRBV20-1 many CSARQVLSYGYTF TGCAGTGCTAGACAGGTCCTTTCCTATGGCTACACCTTC
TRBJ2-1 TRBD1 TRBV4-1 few CASTREGQGPSYNEQFF TGCGCCAGCACCAGGGAGGGACAGGGCCCCTCCTACAATGAGCAGTTCTTC
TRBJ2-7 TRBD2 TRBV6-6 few CASRDYLYEQYF TGTGCCTCCCGGGACTACCTTTACGAGCAGTACTTC
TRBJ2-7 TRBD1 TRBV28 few CASSDREQTYEQYF TGTGCCAGCTCTGACAGGGAGCAGACCTACGAGCAGTACTTC
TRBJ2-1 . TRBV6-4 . CASSRAGGPYNEQFF TGTGCCAGCAGTAGAGCGGGCGGGCCCTACAATGAGCAGTTCTTC
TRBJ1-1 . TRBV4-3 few CASSQDEVRDVGNTEAFF TGCGCCAGCAGCCAAGATGAGGTCAGGGACGTAGGGAACACTGAAGCTTTCTTT
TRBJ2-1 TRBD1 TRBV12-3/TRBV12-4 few CASSLGGQGHNEQFF TGTGCCAGCAGTTTGGGGGGACAGGGACACAATGAGCAGTTCTTC
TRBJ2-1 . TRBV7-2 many CASSLLVGEQFF TGTGCCAGCAGCTTGTTAGTAGGTGAGCAGTTCTTC
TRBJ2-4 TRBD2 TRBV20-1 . CSAPTSGGSKNIQYF TGCAGTGCCCCGACTAGCGGGGGCTCCAAAAACATTCAGTACTTC
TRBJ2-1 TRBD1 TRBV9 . CASSARQGPYNEQFF TGTGCCAGCAGCGCGAGACAGGGTCCCTACAATGAGCAGTTCTTC
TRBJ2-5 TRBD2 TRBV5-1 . CASSERGIQETQYF TGCGCCAGCAGCGAGCGGGGAATCCAAGAGACCCAGTACTTC
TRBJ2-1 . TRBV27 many CASSLFGQDNEQFF TGTGCCAGCAGTTTATTCGGGCAGGACAATGAGCAGTTCTTC
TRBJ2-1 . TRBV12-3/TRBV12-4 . CASSPNSVENEQFF TGTGCCAGCAGTCCGAACTCTGTGGAAAATGAGCAGTTCTTC
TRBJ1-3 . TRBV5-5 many CASSLDMSRNTIYF TGTGCCAGCAGCTTGGACATGTCGAGGAACACCATATATTTT
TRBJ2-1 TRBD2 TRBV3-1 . CASSQEIAGGRSKFF TGTGCCAGCAGCCAAGAAATAGCGGGGGGCCGTAGCAAGTTCTTC
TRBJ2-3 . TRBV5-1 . CASSLGQQGSTDTQYF TGCGCCAGCAGCTTGGGACAGCAAGGCAGCACAGATACGCAGTATTTT
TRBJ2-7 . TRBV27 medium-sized CASRTVTRGYEQYF TGTGCCAGCAGAACAGTGACAAGAGGATACGAGCAGTACTTC
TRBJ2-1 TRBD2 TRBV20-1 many CSARTSGGTYNEQFF TGCAGTGCTAGGACTAGCGGGGGGACTTACAATGAGCAGTTCTTC
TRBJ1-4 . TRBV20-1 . CSAREGGGEKLFF TGCAGTGCTAGAGAGGGGGGAGGAGAAAAACTGTTTTTT
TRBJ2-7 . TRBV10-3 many CAISDAARGFGEQYF TGTGCCATCAGTGATGCGGCTAGAGGGTTTGGCGAGCAGTACTTC
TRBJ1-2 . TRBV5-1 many CASSPTDVNYGYTF TGCGCCAGCAGCCCTACTGACGTTAACTATGGCTACACCTTC
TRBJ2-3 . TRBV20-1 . CSAGVGGHSTDTQYF TGCAGTGCGGGAGTAGGGGGACACAGCACAGATACGCAGTATTTT
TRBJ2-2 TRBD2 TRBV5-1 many CASSAGLLAGDRGELFF TGCGCCAGCAGCGCAGGACTACTAGCGGGGGATCGCGGGGAGCTGTTTTTT
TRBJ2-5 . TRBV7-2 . CVSSPARETQYF TGTGTCAGCAGCCCAGCCCGGGAGACCCAGTACTTC
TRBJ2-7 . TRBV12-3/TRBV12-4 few CASSGLLYEQYF TGTGCCAGCTCAGGACTCCTCTACGAGCAGTACTTC
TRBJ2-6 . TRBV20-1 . CSASPPRGRSGANVLTF TGCAGTGCTAGCCCACCCAGGGGAAGGTCTGGGGCCAACGTCCTGACTTTC
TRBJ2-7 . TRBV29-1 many CSVEEGSGPLRQYF TGCAGCGTTGAAGAGGGTTCCGGTCCCCTTCGGCAGTACTTC
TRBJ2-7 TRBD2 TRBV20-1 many CSAWSGGAHEQYF TGCAGTGCGTGGAGCGGGGGGGCCCACGAGCAGTACTTC
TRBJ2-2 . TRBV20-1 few CSARTRGATGELFF TGCAGTGCTAGAACCCGGGGGGCGACCGGGGAGCTGTTTTTT